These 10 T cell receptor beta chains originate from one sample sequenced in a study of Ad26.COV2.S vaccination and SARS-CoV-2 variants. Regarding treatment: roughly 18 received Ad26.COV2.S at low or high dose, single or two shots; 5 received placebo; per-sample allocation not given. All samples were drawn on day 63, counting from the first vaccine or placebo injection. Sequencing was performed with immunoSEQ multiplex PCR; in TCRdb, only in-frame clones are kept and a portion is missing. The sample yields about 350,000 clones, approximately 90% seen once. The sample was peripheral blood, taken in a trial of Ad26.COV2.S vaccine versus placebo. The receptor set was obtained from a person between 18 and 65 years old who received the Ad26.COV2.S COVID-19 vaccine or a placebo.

The CDR3 DNA follows: TGCGCCAGCAGCCAAGAAAACAGAGTTAATGAAAAACTGTTTTTT. As protein: CASSQENRVNEKLFF. The rearrangement uses TRBV4-1 and TRBJ1-4, with no clear D. The germline V gene encodes CDR1 MGHRA and CDR2 YSYEKL. V was cut by 0 bases and J by 4 bases, with 9 bases left in between. CDR3 length: 15 residues.

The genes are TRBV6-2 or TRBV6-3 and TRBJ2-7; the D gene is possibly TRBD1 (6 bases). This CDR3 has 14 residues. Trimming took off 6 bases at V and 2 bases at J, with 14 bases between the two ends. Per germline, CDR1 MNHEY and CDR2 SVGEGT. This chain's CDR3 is CASSLTGSTYEQYF. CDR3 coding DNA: TGTGCCAGCAGCCTGACAGGTTCTACCTACGAGCAGTACTTC.

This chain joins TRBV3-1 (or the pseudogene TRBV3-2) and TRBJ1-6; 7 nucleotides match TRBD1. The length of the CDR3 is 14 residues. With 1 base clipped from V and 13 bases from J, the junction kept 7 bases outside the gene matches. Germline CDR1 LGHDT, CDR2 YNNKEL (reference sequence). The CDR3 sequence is CASSQGQGGLPLHF. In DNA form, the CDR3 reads TGTGCCAGCAGCCAAGGCCAGGGGGGTTTGCCCCTCCACTTT.

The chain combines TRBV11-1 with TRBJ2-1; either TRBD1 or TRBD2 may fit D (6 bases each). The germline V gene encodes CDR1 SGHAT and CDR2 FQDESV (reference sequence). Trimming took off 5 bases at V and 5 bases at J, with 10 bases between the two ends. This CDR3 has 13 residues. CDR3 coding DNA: TGTGCCAGCAGCCCTAGGGGGGACAATGAGCAGTTCTTC. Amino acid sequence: CASSPRGDNEQFF. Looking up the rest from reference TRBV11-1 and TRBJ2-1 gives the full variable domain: EAEVAQSPRYKITEKSQAVAFWCDPISGHATLYWYRQILGQGPELLVQFQDESVVDDSQLPKDRFSAERLKGVDSTLKIQPAELGDSAMYLCASSPRGDNEQFFGPGTRLTVL.

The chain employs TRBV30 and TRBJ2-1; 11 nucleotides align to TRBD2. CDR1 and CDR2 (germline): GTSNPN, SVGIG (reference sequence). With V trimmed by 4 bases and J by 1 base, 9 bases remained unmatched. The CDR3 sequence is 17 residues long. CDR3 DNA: TGTGCCTGGATGGGGCTAGCGGGAGGTAATTCCTACAATGAGCAGTTCTTC. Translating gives CAWMGLAGGNSYNEQFF.

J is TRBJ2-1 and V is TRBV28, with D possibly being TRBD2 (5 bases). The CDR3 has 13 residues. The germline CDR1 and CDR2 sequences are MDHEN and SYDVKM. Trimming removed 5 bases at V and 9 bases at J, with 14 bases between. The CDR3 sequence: CASSVPQDSEQFF. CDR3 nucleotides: TGTGCCAGCAGTGTCCCCCAGGACTCTGAGCAGTTCTTC.

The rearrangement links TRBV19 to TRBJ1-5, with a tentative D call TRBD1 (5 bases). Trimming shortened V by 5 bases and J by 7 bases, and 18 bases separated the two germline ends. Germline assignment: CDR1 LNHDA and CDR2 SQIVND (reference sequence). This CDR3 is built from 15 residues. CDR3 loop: CASSGLGTPSQPQHF. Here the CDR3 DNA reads TGTGCCAGTAGTGGCCTCGGGACTCCCAGCCAGCCCCAGCATTTT.

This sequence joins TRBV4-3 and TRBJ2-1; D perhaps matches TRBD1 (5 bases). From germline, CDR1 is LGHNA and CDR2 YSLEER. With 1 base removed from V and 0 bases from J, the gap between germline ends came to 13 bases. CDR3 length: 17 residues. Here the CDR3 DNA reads TGCGCCAGCAGCCAAGTGGTAGACAGTAGCTCCTACAATGAGCAGTTCTTC. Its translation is CASSQVVDSSSYNEQFF.

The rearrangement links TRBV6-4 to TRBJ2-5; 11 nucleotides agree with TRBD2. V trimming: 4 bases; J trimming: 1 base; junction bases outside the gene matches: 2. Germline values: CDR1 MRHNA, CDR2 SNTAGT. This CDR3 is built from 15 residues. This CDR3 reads CASSVGLAGQETQYF. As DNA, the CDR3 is TGTGCCAGCAGTGTTGGACTAGCGGGCCAAGAGACCCAGTACTTC.

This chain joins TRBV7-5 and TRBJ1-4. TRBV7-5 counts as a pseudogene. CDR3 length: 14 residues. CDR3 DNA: TGTGCCAGAAGGGTAGTTGGGACTAATGAAAAACTGTTTTTT. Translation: CARRVVGTNEKLFF.